The present T cell receptor beta chain was sequenced within a study of blood T cell repertoires in COVID-19. Per the germline V gene, CDR1 is LNHDA and CDR2 is SQIVND (reference sequence). V lost 6 bases to trimming and J lost 2 bases, with 17 bases between them. The length of the CDR3 is 16 residues. Self-reported history from a screening survey and questionnaire set each donor's cohort. Original analysis: For nucleated cells, counts were estimated from reference gene primer amplification. TCRdb keeps only in-frame clones here, not all; method: immunoSEQ multiplex PCR. That table gives V, J and clone size, and the DNA gave D and trimming. The sample records almost 400,000 clones, approximately 89% being singletons.

Sequenced sample: PBMCs or T cells enriched from blood (not recorded which). This clonotype was obtained from a woman aged 30 to 39 who had recovered from COVID-19. V gene TRBV19 combines with J gene TRBJ2-1, with a possible D match to TRBD2 (6 bases). CDR3 sequence: CASRNTYGSTYNEQFF. The CDR3 region has the DNA TGTGCCAGTAGGAATACATACGGGAGCACCTACAATGAGCAGTTCTTC.